This TCR beta chain appears in the sequencing data of a study of shared clonotypes between healthy human individuals. Study-wide results and limits: Tissue TCR repertoires likely differ from these blood-only repertoires. The study generally estimated greater richness for naive than memory subsets.

Terminally differentiated effector memory CD45RA+ cells were left out of the naive CD8 fraction, which was CD45RO-negative and positively selected for CCR7. The CDR3 extends over 13 amino acids. Germline V gene sequence: CDR1 SQVTM, CDR2 ANQGSEA. Trimming removed 6 bases at V and 2 bases at J, with 14 bases between. Measured with immunoSEQ multiplex PCR; TCRdb has only the in-frame clones, and not every one. The sample holds about 680,000 clones, about 91% seen once. Only one count was recorded for this clone. Its antigen is as yet unknown. The clonotype was recovered from a man aged 30-40 years in good health. The chain joins TRBV29-1 to TRBJ2-7, with D uncertain. Sequencing input: naive CD8+ T cells sorted from blood. CDR3 DNA sequence: TGCAGCGTCCGAGGCGCGGAGACCTACGAGCAGTACTTC. Its translation: CSVRGAETYEQYF.